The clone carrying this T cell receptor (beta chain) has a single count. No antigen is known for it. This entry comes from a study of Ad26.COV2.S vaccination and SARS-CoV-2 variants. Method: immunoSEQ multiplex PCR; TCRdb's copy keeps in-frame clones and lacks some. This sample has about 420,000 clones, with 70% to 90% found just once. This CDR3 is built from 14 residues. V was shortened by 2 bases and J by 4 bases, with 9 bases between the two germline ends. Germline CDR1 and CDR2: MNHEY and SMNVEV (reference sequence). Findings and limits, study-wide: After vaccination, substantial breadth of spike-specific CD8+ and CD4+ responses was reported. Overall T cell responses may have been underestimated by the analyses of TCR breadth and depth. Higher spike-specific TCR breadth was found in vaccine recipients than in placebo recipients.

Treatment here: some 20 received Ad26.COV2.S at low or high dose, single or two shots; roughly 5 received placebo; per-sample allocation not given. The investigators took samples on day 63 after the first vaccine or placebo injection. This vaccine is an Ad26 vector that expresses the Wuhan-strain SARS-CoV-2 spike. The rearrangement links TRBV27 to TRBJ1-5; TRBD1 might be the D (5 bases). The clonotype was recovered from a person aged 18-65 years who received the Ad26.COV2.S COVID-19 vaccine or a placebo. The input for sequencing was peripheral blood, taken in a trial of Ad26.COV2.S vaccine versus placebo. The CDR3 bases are TGTGCCAGCAGTTTAACCAGGGCTAATCAGCCCCAGCATTTT. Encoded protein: CASSLTRANQPQHF.